This TCR beta chain stems from a study of T cells in Graves' hyperthyroidism and ophthalmopathy. Overall study results and limits: Blood samples included most of the expanded thyroid clonotypes exceeding 0.001. Progression to ophthalmopathy was predicted a median of approximately seven months early. Ophthalmopathy was separated from stable hyperthyroidism by a 13 V-J model.

This clonotype was detected ten times or more. The antigen is not known. Regions amplified from RNA transcripts were the TCR beta CDR3 regions. An initial round of RT-PCR targeting the TCR CDR3 relied on the HTBI primer set. MiXCR was run by TCRdb on the multiplex PCR reads, yielding one entry per CDR3 protein. The sample holds more than 450,000 distinct CDR3 sequences, around 15% seen once. Germline V gene sequence: CDR1 SGHDN, CDR2 FVKESK. The V end was cut by 4 bases, the J end by 5 bases, with 15 bases between. The CDR3 consists of 14 residues. This TCR derives from a woman in her thirties or forties with Graves' hyperthyroidism. This chain joins TRBV14 and TRBJ2-7; a weak D match, TRBD1 (7 bases). The source material was blood. CDR3 amino acids: CASSRHRGGDEQYF. The CDR3 DNA reads TGTGCCAGCAGCCGGCACAGGGGAGGCGACGAGCAGTACTTC.